This T cell receptor (beta chain) appears in the sequencing data of a study of PD-1 blockade in classical Hodgkin lymphoma. For the study at large: The patients were dosed with nivolumab 3 mg/kg, infused intravenously every 2 weeks.

Trimming shortened V by 7 bases and J by 6 bases, and 7 bases separated the two germline ends. Germline V gives CDR1 MGHRA, CDR2 YSYEKL. The CDR3 has 11 residues. A note on this clone: Its cognate antigen is unknown.

Assay used: immunoSEQ multiplex PCR; TCRdb lists only in-frame clones, some missing. Of under 25,000 clones listed, 75% to 85% are singletons. Each and every patient relapsed after autologous stem cell transplantation, and patients got differing brentuximab vedotin exposure. Study results and limitations: CD4+ but not CD8+ TCR diversity rose significantly by C4D1.

This sequence joins TRBV4-1 and TRBJ1-3; D not certain. This receptor was obtained from a human donor with classical Hodgkin lymphoma. The specimen comprised peripheral blood mononuclear cells (PBMCs), sampled before the second cycle of nivolumab. The CDR3 DNA reads as TGCGCCAGCAAGACGGCAAACACCATATATTTT. Translation: CASKTANTIYF.